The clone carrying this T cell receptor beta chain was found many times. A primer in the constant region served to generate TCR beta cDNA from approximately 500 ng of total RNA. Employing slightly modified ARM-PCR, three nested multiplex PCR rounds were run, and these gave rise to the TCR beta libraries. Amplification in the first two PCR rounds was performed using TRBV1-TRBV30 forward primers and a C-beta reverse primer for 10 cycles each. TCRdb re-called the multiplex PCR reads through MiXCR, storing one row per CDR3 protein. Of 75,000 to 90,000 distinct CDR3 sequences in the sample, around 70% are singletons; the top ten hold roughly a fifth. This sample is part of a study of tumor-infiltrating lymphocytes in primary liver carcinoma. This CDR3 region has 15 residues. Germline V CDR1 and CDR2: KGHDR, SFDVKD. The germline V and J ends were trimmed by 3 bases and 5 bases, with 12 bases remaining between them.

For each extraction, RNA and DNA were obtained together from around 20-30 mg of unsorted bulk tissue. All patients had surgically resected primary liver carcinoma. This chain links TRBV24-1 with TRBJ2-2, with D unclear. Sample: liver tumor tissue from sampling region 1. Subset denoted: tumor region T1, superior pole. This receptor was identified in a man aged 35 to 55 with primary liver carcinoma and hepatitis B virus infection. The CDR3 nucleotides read TGTGCCACCAGTGATCCAGGCTCACCTACCGGGGAGCTGTTTTTT. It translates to CATSDPGSPTGELFF.